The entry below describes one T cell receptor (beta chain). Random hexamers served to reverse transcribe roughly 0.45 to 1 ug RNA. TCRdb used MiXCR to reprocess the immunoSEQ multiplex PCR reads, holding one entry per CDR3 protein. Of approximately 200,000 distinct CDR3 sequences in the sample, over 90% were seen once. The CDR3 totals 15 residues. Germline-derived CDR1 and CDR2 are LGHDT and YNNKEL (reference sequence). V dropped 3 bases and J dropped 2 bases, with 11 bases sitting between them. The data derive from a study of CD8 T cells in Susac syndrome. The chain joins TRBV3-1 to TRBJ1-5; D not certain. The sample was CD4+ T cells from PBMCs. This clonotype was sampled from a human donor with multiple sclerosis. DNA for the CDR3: TGTGCCAGCAGCCAGAACCCGGGAGGCAATCAGCCCCAGCATTTT. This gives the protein CASSQNPGGNQPQHF.